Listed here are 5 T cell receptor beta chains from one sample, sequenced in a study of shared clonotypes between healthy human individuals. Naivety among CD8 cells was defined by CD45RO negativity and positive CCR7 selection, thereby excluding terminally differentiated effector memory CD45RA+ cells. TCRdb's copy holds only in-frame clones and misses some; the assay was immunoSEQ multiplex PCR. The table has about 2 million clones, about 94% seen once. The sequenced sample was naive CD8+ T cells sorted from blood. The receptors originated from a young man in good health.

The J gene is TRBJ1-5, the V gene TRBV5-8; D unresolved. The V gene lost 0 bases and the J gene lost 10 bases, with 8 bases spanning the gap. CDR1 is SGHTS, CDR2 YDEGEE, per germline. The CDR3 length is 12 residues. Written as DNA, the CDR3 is TGTGCCAGCAGCTTGGGCGGCGATCCCCAGCATTTT. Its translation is CASSLGGDPQHF.

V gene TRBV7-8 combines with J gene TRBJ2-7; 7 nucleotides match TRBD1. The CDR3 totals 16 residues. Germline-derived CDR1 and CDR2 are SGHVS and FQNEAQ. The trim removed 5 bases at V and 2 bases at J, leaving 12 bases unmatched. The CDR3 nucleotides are TGTGCCAGCAGCACTCAGCCGGGACAGACAACCTACGAGCAGTACTTC. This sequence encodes CASSTQPGQTTYEQYF.

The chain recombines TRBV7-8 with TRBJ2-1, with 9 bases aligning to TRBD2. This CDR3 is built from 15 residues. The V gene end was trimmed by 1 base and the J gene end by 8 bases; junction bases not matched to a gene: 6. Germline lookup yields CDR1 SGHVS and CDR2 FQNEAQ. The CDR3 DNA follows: TGTGCCAGCAGCTTAGAAATAGCGGGAGCCCATGAGCAGTTCTTC. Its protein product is CASSLEIAGAHEQFF.

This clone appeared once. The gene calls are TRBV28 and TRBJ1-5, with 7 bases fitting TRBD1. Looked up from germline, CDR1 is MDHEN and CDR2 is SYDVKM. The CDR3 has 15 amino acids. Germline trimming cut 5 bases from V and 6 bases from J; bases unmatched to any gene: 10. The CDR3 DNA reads TGTGCCAGCAGTCGATCGGCGGAGGGGGCTCAGCCCCAGCATTTT. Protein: CASSRSAEGAQPQHF.

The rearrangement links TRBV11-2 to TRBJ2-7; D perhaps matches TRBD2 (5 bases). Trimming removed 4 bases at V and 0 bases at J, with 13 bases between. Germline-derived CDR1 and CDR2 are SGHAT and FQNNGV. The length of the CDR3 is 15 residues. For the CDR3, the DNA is TGTGCCAGCAGCTCCCGAGACTACCTCTCCTACGAGCAGTACTTC. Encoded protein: CASSSRDYLSYEQYF.